This TCR beta chain was recorded in a study of T cells in Graves' hyperthyroidism and ophthalmopathy. Study-wide results and limits: Blood also held most thyroid clonotypes expanded beyond 0.001.

The CDR3 has 14 amino acids. The ends lost 6 bases at V and 9 bases at J; junction bases unmatched: 2. In germline, CDR1 is LNHDA, CDR2 SQIVND (reference sequence). Concerning this clonotype itself: As yet, its antigen is unknown.

Patients aged 18 to 65 had newly diagnosed hyperthyroidism of under 2 months' duration. Regions amplified from RNA transcripts were the TCR beta CDR3 regions. The HTBI set primed first-round TCR CDR3 RT-PCR. One entry per CDR3 protein, called by TCRdb with MiXCR from the multiplex PCR reads. The sample carries more than 300,000 distinct CDR3 sequences, about 18% recorded once. This TCR came from a young woman with Graves' hyperthyroidism that later progressed to Graves' ophthalmopathy. The sequenced sample was blood. The chain uses TRBV19 and TRBJ2-1; 16 nucleotides match TRBD2. The DNA for the CDR3 is TGTGCCAGTAGAGGGACTAGCGGGAGGGGTGAGCAGTTCTTC. Protein product: CASRGTSGRGEQFF.